Here is one T cell receptor (beta chain) with its context. The assay ran at deep level. Measured with immunoSEQ multiplex PCR; TCRdb has only the in-frame clones, and not every one. Of about 520,000 clones in the sample, more than 75% were seen once. The V gene's germline CDR1 is SQVTM and CDR2 ANQGSEA. CDR3 size: 13 residues. The germline V and J ends were trimmed by 4 bases and 3 bases, with 12 bases remaining between them. The data derive from a study of shared clonotypes between healthy human individuals. The chain recombines TRBV29-1 with TRBJ1-1; the D is unclear. What was sequenced was PBMCs. The clonotype was recovered from a middle-aged woman in good health. Some clones in this sample may be carry-over from other donors' samples. The DNA of the CDR3 is TGCAGCGTTGTGTTCGATGGAGACACTGAAGCTTTCTTT. It translates to CSVVFDGDTEAFF.